This paragraph covers one T cell receptor beta chain sequence. There is no known antigen for this receptor. Nothing much larger sits one base from this clone, and base qualities are not available. The record originates from a study of cytomegalovirus exposure and HLA in healthy donors (dated by TCRdb to the late 2010s). Notes on the research overall: According to a later analysis, the roughly 130 validation repertoires were produced on the same platform as the 600 to 850 repertoires of the first cohort. The study aimed to test whether signatures of past pathogen exposure could be identified by cataloging public T cell receptors. Besides the first cohort of roughly 700 subjects, a separate validation cohort made up of 120 different subjects was used. The study combined high-throughput TCR immunosequencing, statistical association of individual TCRs with disease status, and machine learning to predict cytomegalovirus infection status. Paper-wide results and their limitations: The classifier was reported to diagnose cytomegalovirus status with high specificity and sensitivity in both the original and validation cohorts. In a later analysis, TCRs clustered in the first cohort were found to also tend to co-occur in the 120 validation repertoires, with 94% of cluster scores above 0. The authors suggested that the approach could potentially be extended to other disease states and immunological phenotypes. All 120 or so repertoires were used to score co-occurrence in the validation cohort in a later analysis, because that analysis had no HLA typing for the cohort. The study gave a list of 150 to 200 TCR beta chains associated with cytomegalovirus. Most TCR sequences were observed very rarely across donors, whereas some public TCRs were present in many individuals. A few of the identified cytomegalovirus-associated TCR beta chains were confirmed in vitro to be specific for cytomegalovirus antigens.

The library was built by means of the immunoSEQ multiplex PCR assay. The authors' pipeline ran thus. A statistical classification framework was built for diagnosing cytomegalovirus status from the catalog of TCR beta chain sequences. TCRdb took this table from immuneACCESS and kept in-frame rearrangements with V and J called. Such tables lack part of the clones; where checked against another copy, unresolved V genes explain under half of the gap, and the rest is unexplained. V, J and clone size were drawn from that table, and D and trimming were deduced from the DNA. Across this sample there are hundreds of thousands of clones, with around four fifths seen only once. In total, the top ten clones hold less than 7% of the sample. The donors were included in the validation cohort of some 120 subjects, a group kept apart from the roughly 690-subject first cohort. CDR1 is given as SGHRS and CDR2 as YFSETQ, both from the germline V gene. V drops 0 bases and J drops 11 bases, leaving 11 bases in between. Taken from cysteine to phenylalanine, the CDR3 has 12 residues. Only CDR3 DNA remains: 36 bases, in frame from the first base.

The sequence was collected from a woman aged 18-29 years in good health and CMV-seronegative. Sequenced: PBMCs. Recombination connected TRBV5-1 to TRBJ1-1; a tentative D match to TRBD1 spans 6 bases. The DNA sequence follows: TGCGCCAGCAGCTTGGAGGGGGAGAGGGCTTTCTTT. Translated, this gives CASSLEGERAFF.